This T cell receptor beta chain came from a study of blood T cell repertoires in COVID-19. The V gene's germline CDR1 is SGHTA and CDR2 FQGNSA. The CDR3 extends over 17 amino acids. V lost 1 base and J lost 0; bases outside the gene matches: 6. In the source study's methods: Estimation of nucleated cell counts was performed using reference gene primer amplification. TCRdb's table, derived via immunoSEQ multiplex PCR, lists solely in-frame clones and lacks some. V and J calls plus clone size are reproduced from that table; the DNA served to infer D and trimming. In the table there are approximately 160,000 clones, approximately 87% of which are singletons.

The J gene is TRBJ1-3, the V gene TRBV7-2, with 7 bases that match TRBD1. The source material was peripheral blood. The sequence was collected from a woman in her 70s with acute or convalescent COVID-19. Written as DNA, the CDR3 is TGTGCCAGCAGCTTAGGGTGGACAGGCCTCTCTGGAAACACCATATATTTT. Amino acid sequence: CASSLGWTGLSGNTIYF.